Sequencing of this T cell receptor beta chain was carried out in a study of CD8+CD57+ T cells in acquired aplastic anemia. TCR beta VDJ and CDR3 profiling used genomic DNA as template. TCRdb re-called the reads through MiXCR, storing one row per CDR3 protein. The profile covers 200,000 or so distinct CDR3 sequences, with 64% appearing a single time and around 42% taken by the ten largest. This clonotype was counted at least ten times. V was shortened by 0 bases and J by 0 bases, with 14 bases between the two germline ends. Germline V lookup: CDR1 MGHRA, CDR2 YSYEKL. The CDR3 sequence is 17 residues long.

The TCR originated in a human donor with severe aplastic anemia or a healthy control (not recorded which). The J gene is TRBJ1-1, the V gene TRBV4-1; maybe TRBD1 (6 bases). Specimen: sorted CD4+, CD8+, or CD8+CD57+ T cells (not recorded which) from PBMCs. DNA for the CDR3: TGCGCCAGCAGCCAAGAGAGGGCAGGGGACGTGAACACTGAAGCTTTCTTT. It translates to CASSQERAGDVNTEAFF.